This TCR beta chain was profiled in a study of T cell responses to AZD1222 COVID-19 vaccine. Germline CDR1 reads SGDLS; CDR2 reads YYNGEE. The CDR3 totals 16 residues. Between the trimmed V and J ends, which lost 3 bases and 5 bases, there was a span of 18 bases. A word on this clone: The antigen is not known.

This table comes from immunoSEQ multiplex PCR, and its TCRdb copy is limited to in-frame clones, with some not included. The sample carries approximately 70,000 clones, over 70% recorded once. Second doses at about 4 or about 12 weeks were pooled. Study results and caveats: The peak T cell response came first, and repertoires were sampled only after it.

The V and J genes are TRBV9 and TRBJ2-1, with D tentatively TRBD1 (5 bases). The sample here was peripheral blood, taken 28 days after the second AZD1222 dose. The TCR originated in an adult who received the AZD1222 COVID-19 vaccine. The CDR3, as DNA: TGTGCCAGCAGCGAGGGGCCCGGTAGTAGAAACAATGAGCAGTTCTTC. This translates into CASSEGPGSRNNEQFF. Combining the CDR3 with reference TRBV9 and TRBJ2-1 gives the whole variable domain DSGVTQTPKHLITATGQRVTLRCSPRSGDLSVYWYQQSLDQGLQFLIQYYNGEERAKGNILERFSAQQFPDLHSELNLSSLELGDSALYFCASSEGPGSRNNEQFFGPGTRLTVL.